A single sample gave rise to the 14 T cell receptor beta chains below, sequenced in a study of blood T cells in healthy people across ages. Combining a sample-barcoded 5' primer with a J-beta primer mix, a second PCR ran for roughly 7 to 12 cycles. In TCRdb, the 5' RACE reads were re-called with MiXCR into one record per CDR3 protein. The data show roughly 1,100,000 distinct CDR3 sequences, with less than 25% seen just once and about 0.69% held by the top ten. The same data also contributed to another study, on T cells of mothers and their children.

Sample: blood. The source is a girl aged 2-10 years in good health.

There are a few counts of this clonotype. The chain joins TRBV11-2 to TRBJ2-5; D possibly corresponds to TRBD2 (5 bases). This CDR3 has 13 residues. CDR1 is SGHAT and CDR2 is FQNNGV in the germline V gene. V shed 5 bases and J shed 5 bases, with 12 bases lying between them. The CDR3 here is CASSIAGEETQYF. CDR3 bases: TGTGCCAGCAGCATAGCCGGGGAGGAGACCCAGTACTTC.

The chain uses TRBV20-1 and TRBJ2-1; TRBD2 aligns across 11 bases. Unmatched junction bases numbered 8, after V lost 3 bases and J lost 4 bases. This CDR3 spans 16 amino acids. Germline values: CDR1 DFQATT, CDR2 SNEGSKA (reference sequence). The CDR3 DNA is TGCAGTGCTAGTCCCGCGACTAGCGGGGCGTACAATGAGCAGTTCTTC. It specifies CSASPATSGAYNEQFF.

This sequence joins TRBV20-1 and TRBJ2-5; D is unclear. The CDR3 extends over 16 amino acids. The V end lost 0 bases, the J end lost 5 bases, and 19 bases lay between the germline ends. Per the germline V gene, CDR1 is DFQATT and CDR2 is SNEGSKA (reference sequence). The CDR3 coding sequence is TGCAGTGCTAGAGACCCGGTTTTACGGGCTGGTGAGACCCAGTACTTC. Translated: CSARDPVLRAGETQYF.

The CDR3 loop is CASSDSPRESPLHF. Here the CDR3 DNA reads TGTGCCAGCAGTGACAGTCCCCGAGAGTCACCCCTCCACTTT. This chain uses TRBV6-2 or TRBV6-3 with TRBJ1-6; D may be TRBD1 (5 bases). The CDR3 runs 14 residues. The V gene's germline CDR1 is MNHEY and CDR2 SVGEGT. V was shortened by 5 bases and J by 10 bases, with 15 bases between the two germline ends.

The V gene is TRBV6-6, the J gene TRBJ2-2, with D perhaps TRBD2 (5 bases). The CDR3 is 14 amino acids. Germline V lookup: CDR1 MNHNY, CDR2 SVGAGI (reference sequence). The ends were cut back, 4 bases at V and 3 bases at J, with 9 bases in the middle. The CDR3 protein is CASSSAVYTGELFF. The CDR3 DNA follows: TGTGCCAGCAGTTCAGCGGTTTACACCGGGGAGCTGTTTTTT.

This clonotype was seen a handful of times. V gene TRBV19 combines with J gene TRBJ2-5, with TRBD1 identical over 8 bases. The J call is in doubt because the DNA end fits TRBJ2-1 better. Looked up from germline, CDR1 is LNHDA and CDR2 is SQIVND (reference sequence). The CDR3 extends over 14 amino acids. CDR3 DNA sequence: TGTGCCAGTAGTATCAGGGGGCTTTTAAATGAGCAGTTCTTC. The encoded protein is CASSIRGLLNEQFF.

CDR3 loop: CASSFFDGDTQYF. The CDR3 coding sequence is TGTGCCAGCAGCTTTTTTGACGGGGATACGCAGTATTTT. The genes are TRBV7-9 and TRBJ2-3, with D unresolved. CDR1 and CDR2 (germline): SEHNR, FQNEAQ (reference sequence). Trimming removed 3 bases from V and 6 bases from J, with 10 bases in between. There are 13 residues in the CDR3. The full variable domain, completed using reference TRBV7-9 and TRBJ2-3, is DTGVSQNPRHKITKRGQNVTFRCDPISEHNRLYWYRQTLGQGPEFLTYFQNEAQLEKSRLLSDRFSAERPKGSFSTLEIQRTEQGDSAMYLCASSFFDGDTQYFGPGTRLTVL.

The chain carries TRBV7-2 and TRBJ1-6; TRBD1 is a possible D gene (5 bases). The CDR3 consists of 13 residues. The germline gives CDR1 SGHTA, CDR2 FQGNSA. Trimming removed 1 base at V and 14 bases at J, with 12 bases between. This CDR3 reads CASSLGGGGALHF. CDR3 DNA: TGTGCCAGCAGCTTAGGTGGGGGGGGAGCCCTCCACTTT.

This rearrangement joins TRBV12-3 or TRBV12-4 to TRBJ2-1, with D hard to call. The J call is in doubt because the DNA end fits TRBJ2-5 better. The CDR3 sequence is 12 residues long. In DNA, the CDR3 is TGTGCCAGCGGAAACATCCAAGAGACCCAGTACTTC. Amino acids: CASGNIQETQYF.

This clonotype was counted only a few times. V usage is TRBV7-2 and J usage is TRBJ1-2, with D possibly TRBD1 on 6 matching bases. The CDR3 runs to 14 residues. Trimming left V 2 bases short and J 5 bases short, with 12 bases between. The germline V gene has CDR1 SGHTA and CDR2 FQGNSA. The CDR3 DNA is TGTGCCAGCAGCTTATTCCCAGGGGAGTATGGCTACACCTTC. Its protein product is CASSLFPGEYGYTF.

This clonotype was seen a handful of times. At one of its ends the junction is not consistent with the germline gene, which may arise from a read error. CDR3 sequence reads: CASSLEGELFF. The CDR3 DNA reads as TGTGCCAGCAGTTTGGAGGGGGAGCTGTTTTTT. The V gene is TRBV5-1, the J gene TRBJ2-2; D unresolved. The CDR3 has 11 amino acids. From germline, CDR1 is SGHRS and CDR2 YFSETQ.

This clonotype qualifies as medium-sized. An end of the junction does not agree with germline; a read error may underlie this. This rearrangement joins TRBV5-1 to TRBJ2-3, with D hard to call. The CDR3 has 11 amino acids. The germline V gene encodes CDR1 SGHRS and CDR2 YFSETQ. The CDR3 is CASSFTDTQYF. The CDR3 region has the DNA TGTGCCAGCAGTTTCACAGATACGCAGTATTTT.

This clonotype occurred a few times. The V gene is TRBV3-1, the J gene TRBJ1-1, with D perhaps matching TRBD1 (6 bases). Between the trimmed V and J ends, which lost 4 bases and 7 bases, there was a span of 16 bases. There are 14 residues in the CDR3. CDR1 is LGHDT and CDR2 is YNNKEL in the germline V gene (reference sequence). As DNA, the CDR3 is TGTGCCAGCAGCCGGGACAAGAGAATATATGAAGCTTTCTTT. It encodes CASSRDKRIYEAFF.

The rearrangement joins TRBV28 to TRBJ2-7; 8 nucleotides match TRBD1. Germline assignment: CDR1 MDHEN and CDR2 SYDVKM. Trimming removed 6 bases from V and 6 bases from J; junction bases left unmatched: 10. The CDR3 runs 14 residues. The CDR3 sequence is CASRLGQGRLEQYF. Here the CDR3 DNA reads TGTGCCAGCAGACTCGGACAGGGTAGGCTCGAGCAGTACTTC.